The entry below gives a single T cell receptor (beta chain) sequence along with its context. Its antigen is undetermined. Assay: immunoSEQ multiplex PCR; the TCRdb copy retains only in-frame clones and omits some. The sample yields about 39,000 clones, approximately 95% seen once. The sample comes from a study of graft-versus-host responses after intestinal transplantation. Overall study: Multivisceral, liver-intestinal, or isolated intestinal transplants were given to recipients. Once they had received anti-thymocyte globulin induction, all recipients took tacrolimus and steroids for around 3 years. The study, taken as a whole, reports: GvH clones surfaced in recipient marrow, some emerging earlier in ileum or blood.

CDR3 size: 17 residues. V lost 5 bases to trimming and J lost 9 bases, with 26 bases between them. CDR1 is SEHNR, CDR2 FQNEAQ, per germline (reference sequence). The clonotype was recovered from a human patient who received an intestinal transplant, so some T cells may come from the graft donor. The chain carries TRBV7-9 and TRBJ2-1, with a weak D call TRBD1 (5 bases). The sample was PBMCs, taken roughly 110 weeks after intestinal transplantation. The CDR3, as DNA: TGTGCCAGCAGCCACTCAAAGATCGGACAAGGCCGGCGTGAGCAGTTCTTC. It encodes CASSHSKIGQGRREQFF.